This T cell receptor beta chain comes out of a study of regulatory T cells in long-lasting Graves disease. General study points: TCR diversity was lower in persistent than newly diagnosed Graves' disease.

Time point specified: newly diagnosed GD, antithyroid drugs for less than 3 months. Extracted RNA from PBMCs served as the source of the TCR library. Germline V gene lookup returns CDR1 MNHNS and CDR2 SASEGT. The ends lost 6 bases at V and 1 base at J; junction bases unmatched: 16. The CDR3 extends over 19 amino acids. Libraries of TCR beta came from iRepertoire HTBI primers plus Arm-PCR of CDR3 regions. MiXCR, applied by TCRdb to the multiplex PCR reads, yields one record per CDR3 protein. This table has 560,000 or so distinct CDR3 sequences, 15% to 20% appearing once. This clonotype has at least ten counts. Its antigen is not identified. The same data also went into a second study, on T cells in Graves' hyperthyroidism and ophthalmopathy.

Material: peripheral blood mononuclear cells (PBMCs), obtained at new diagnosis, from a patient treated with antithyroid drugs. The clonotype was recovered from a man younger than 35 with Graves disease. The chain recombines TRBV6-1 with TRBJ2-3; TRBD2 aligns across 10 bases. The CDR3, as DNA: TGTGCCAGCAGATCCCTTCTAGCGGGAGTTTCAACGGGCACAGATACGCAGTATTTT. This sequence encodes CASRSLLAGVSTGTDTQYF.